These T cell receptor beta chains were read from a single sample in a study of T cells in tumors after PD-1 blockade. Profiled with immunoSEQ multiplex PCR; TCRdb holds only in-frame clones, not every one. The data show 30,000 to 35,000 clones, 55% to 80% seen once. Sequenced material: PBMCs, taken after anti-PD-1 treatment. The receptors stem from a human donor with basal cell carcinoma. The CDR3 runs from the conserved cysteine through the conserved F or W. D genes are given only for firm matches. Only part of the rows carry a size: once, few, many, or a class if the clone is expanded.

clone size,D gene,V gene,J gene,CDR3 protein,CDR3 DNA
NA,NA,TRBV15,TRBJ2-1,CATSMEGLSWNEQFF,TGTGCCACCAGCATGGAGGGACTGTCGTGGAATGAGCAGTTCTTC
NA,NA,TRBV15,TRBJ2-1,CATSRDRRGAHNEQFF,TGTGCCACCAGCAGAGATCGGCGGGGCGCCCACAATGAGCAGTTCTTC
few,TRBD2,TRBV30,TRBJ2-2,CAWRATRAGLAVAGELFF,TGTGCCTGGAGGGCAACCAGGGCTGGACTAGCGGTCGCTGGGGAGCTGTTTTTT
few,NA,TRBV27,TRBJ2-7,CASSFTPGSRSYEQYF,TGTGCCAGCAGTTTCACCCCGGGGTCCCGCTCCTACGAGCAGTACTTC
NA,TRBD2,TRBV7-6,TRBJ2-7,CASSPWASGDYEQYF,TGTGCCAGCAGCCCCTGGGCTAGCGGGGACTACGAGCAGTACTTC
NA,NA,TRBV9,TRBJ2-1,CASSATGLRSNEQFF,TGTGCCAGCAGCGCCACAGGTCTCCGTAGCAATGAGCAGTTCTTC
once,NA,TRBV19,TRBJ2-1,CASSIRVEGYNEQFF,TGTGCCAGTAGTATTAGAGTAGAGGGATACAATGAGCAGTTCTTC
few,NA,TRBV4-3,TRBJ2-7,CASSPSSRGAYEQYF,TGCGCCAGCAGCCCCTCTAGCAGGGGTGCCTACGAGCAGTACTTC
NA,NA,TRBV5-8,TRBJ1-4,CASRQEYEKLFF,TGTGCCAGCAGACAAGAGTATGAAAAACTGTTTTTT
NA,NA,TRBV29-1,TRBJ2-5,CSIAAAYQETQYF,TGCAGCATCGCGGCCGCGTACCAAGAGACCCAGTACTTC
NA,NA,TRBV7-3,TRBJ2-2,CASSSIPGELFF,TGTGCCAGCAGCTCAATCCCCGGGGAGCTGTTTTTT
NA,NA,TRBV5-1,TRBJ2-7,CASLGDNEQYF,TGCGCCTCACTGGGTGACAACGAGCAGTACTTC
few,TRBD2,TRBV7-9,TRBJ2-1,CASSLGGGTSGRDEQFF,TGTGCCAGCAGCTTAGGCGGGGGGACTAGCGGGAGGGATGAGCAGTTCTTC
NA,NA,TRBV19,TRBJ2-1,CASTETSRRTGEQFF,TGTGCCAGTACCGAGACTAGTCGGAGGACGGGTGAGCAGTTCTTC
few,NA,TRBV24-1,TRBJ2-1,CATSEGRKPGDNEQFF,TGTGCCACCTCCGAAGGACGAAAACCGGGGGACAATGAGCAGTTCTTC
NA,NA,TRBV7-9,TRBJ1-2,CASSLSGRRNYGYTF,TGTGCCAGCAGCTTGAGCGGGAGAAGGAACTATGGCTACACCTTC
NA,NA,TRBV5-5,TRBJ2-3,CASSPGPLTDTQYF,TGTGCCAGCAGCCCCGGACCCCTCACAGATACGCAGTATTTT
medium-sized,NA,TRBV19,TRBJ2-2,CASRGPGPGELFF,TGTGCCAGTAGAGGACCGGGGCCCGGGGAGCTGTTTTTT
NA,NA,TRBV6-5,TRBJ1-1,CASSTYQRLAFF,TGTGCCAGCTCAACCTACCAGAGATTAGCTTTCTTT
few,NA,TRBV11-3,TRBJ2-3,CASSLFRSTDTQYF,TGTGCCAGCAGCTTATTCCGGAGCACAGATACGCAGTATTTT
few,NA,TRBV5-1,TRBJ2-2,CASSSNLGSGELFF,TGCGCCAGCAGCTCTAATCTGGGGTCCGGGGAGCTGTTTTTT
NA,TRBD1,TRBV4-3,TRBJ1-2,CASSQDIRAGGSGYTF,TGCGCCAGCAGCCAAGATATTAGGGCAGGGGGAAGTGGCTACACCTTC
NA,NA,TRBV7-2,TRBJ1-2,CASSLGGPGYNYGYTF,TGTGCCAGCAGCTTAGGAGGGCCTGGGTACAACTATGGCTACACCTTC
NA,NA,TRBV7-9,TRBJ2-1,CASSFSSAPSHNEQFF,TGTGCCAGCAGCTTCTCGTCTGCACCGTCCCACAATGAGCAGTTCTTC
NA,TRBD2,TRBV7-2,TRBJ2-1,CASSLVTGGSYNEQFF,TGTGCCAGCAGCTTAGTTACGGGGGGGAGTTACAATGAGCAGTTCTTC
NA,TRBD2,TRBV4-3,TRBJ2-6,CASSQGRGETGANVLTF,TGCGCCAGCAGCCAGGGGCGGGGGGAGACTGGGGCCAACGTCCTGACTTTC
few,NA,TRBV15,TRBJ1-1,CATSRDSVPNTEAFF,TGTGCCACCAGCAGAGATAGCGTCCCGAACACTGAAGCTTTCTTT